A selection of T cell receptor beta chains follows, all from one sample in a study of PD-1 blockade in mismatch repair-deficient tumors. Sequencing was performed with immunoSEQ multiplex PCR; in TCRdb, only in-frame clones are kept and a portion is missing. Of 60,000 to 75,000 clones listed, 88% are singletons. The starting material was peripheral blood, obtained 52 weeks after starting pembrolizumab. The receptor set was obtained from an adult with mismatch repair-deficient cancer. Each CDR3 is given with its conserved first and last residue. The D gene is left open where the match is weak. Clone size is not always given. Where it is, it says once, few, many or a class for expanded clones.

CDR3nt: TGTGCCAGCAGTCCCGTGGCCGGGACAGGGACCTACGAGCAGTACTTC
CDR3aa: CASSPVAGTGTYEQYF
j_gene: TRBJ2-7
v_gene: TRBV5-6
d_gene: TRBD1
abundance: .

CDR3nt: TGCGCCAGCAGCCAGACAGGGGGCAATCAGCCCCAGCATTTT
CDR3aa: CASSQTGGNQPQHF
j_gene: TRBJ1-5
v_gene: TRBV10-2
d_gene: TRBD1
abundance: .

CDR3nt: TGTGCCAGCAGCTTAGGGACAGGCCAAGCCTACGAGCAGTACTTC
CDR3aa: CASSLGTGQAYEQYF
j_gene: TRBJ2-7
v_gene: TRBV7-9
d_gene: TRBD1
abundance: .

CDR3nt: TGTGCCAGCAGTGAGTACAAGGATCCGGGCGAGCAGTACTTC
CDR3aa: CASSEYKDPGEQYF
j_gene: TRBJ2-7
v_gene: TRBV2
d_gene: .
abundance: .

CDR3nt: TGTGCCAGCAAGGCAACAGAAAGGCCGAACTATGGCTACACCTTC
CDR3aa: CASKATERPNYGYTF
j_gene: TRBJ1-2
v_gene: TRBV9
d_gene: .
abundance: .

CDR3nt: TGTGCCAGCAGCTTGGGTCCGGGATATCCAGGAAACACCATATATTTT
CDR3aa: CASSLGPGYPGNTIYF
j_gene: TRBJ1-3
v_gene: TRBV5-4
d_gene: .
abundance: .

CDR3nt: TGTGCCAGTAGTATGGCTACCCTTTACGAGCAGTACTTC
CDR3aa: CASSMATLYEQYF
j_gene: TRBJ2-7
v_gene: TRBV19
d_gene: .
abundance: .

CDR3nt: TGTGCCAGCAGAAAGGGACAGGGAAAGGGAACTGAAGCTTTCTTT
CDR3aa: CASRKGQGKGTEAFF
j_gene: TRBJ1-1
v_gene: TRBV13
d_gene: TRBD1
abundance: .

CDR3nt: TGCAGCGTACTGGGCGGGAGCGGGAGTAGCACAGATACGCAGTATTTT
CDR3aa: CSVLGGSGSSTDTQYF
j_gene: TRBJ2-3
v_gene: TRBV29-1
d_gene: TRBD2
abundance: .

CDR3nt: TGTGCCAGCAGCACCCCCCTCCGGGACAGGACTTACAATGAGCAGTTCTTC
CDR3aa: CASSTPLRDRTYNEQFF
j_gene: TRBJ2-1
v_gene: TRBV27
d_gene: TRBD1
abundance: .

CDR3nt: TGTGCCAGCAGCTTAGCGTGGGGACACCTCAATCCGTCTGAGGGCTACACCTTC
CDR3aa: CASSLAWGHLNPSEGYTF
j_gene: TRBJ1-2
v_gene: TRBV7-8
d_gene: .
abundance: once

CDR3nt: TGTGCCAGCACAGGACTAGCGGGAGGTGGCACCGGGGAGCTGTTTTTT
CDR3aa: CASTGLAGGGTGELFF
j_gene: TRBJ2-2
v_gene: TRBV2
d_gene: TRBD2
abundance: few

CDR3nt: TGCGCCAGCAGCCAGGGACCCGGGATATCTGTGCGAGCTTTCTTT
CDR3aa: CASSQGPGISVRAFF
j_gene: TRBJ1-1
v_gene: TRBV4-3
d_gene: .
abundance: .

CDR3nt: TGTGCCACCAGCAGCCTTCTCAATCAGCCCCAGCATTTT
CDR3aa: CATSSLLNQPQHF
j_gene: TRBJ1-5
v_gene: TRBV15
d_gene: .
abundance: .

CDR3nt: TGCGCCAGCAGCCAAGATAGGCTCAATGAGCAGTTCTTC
CDR3aa: CASSQDRLNEQFF
j_gene: TRBJ2-1
v_gene: TRBV4-3
d_gene: .
abundance: .

CDR3nt: TGTGCCAGCAGCCTAGGGACAGGGTGGTACCAAGAGACCCAGTACTTC
CDR3aa: CASSLGTGWYQETQYF
j_gene: TRBJ2-5
v_gene: TRBV11-2
d_gene: TRBD1
abundance: .

CDR3nt: TGTGCCAGCAGCTTCCAAGGGCACAATGAGCAGTTCTTC
CDR3aa: CASSFQGHNEQFF
j_gene: TRBJ2-1
v_gene: TRBV5-4
d_gene: .
abundance: .

CDR3nt: TGTGCCAGCAGCTTGGATGGACGAGAAGGCTCCTACGAGCAGTACTTC
CDR3aa: CASSLDGREGSYEQYF
j_gene: TRBJ2-7
v_gene: TRBV5-8
d_gene: .
abundance: .

CDR3nt: TGTGCCAGCTCACCCGGAACGGAGCAGTACTTC
CDR3aa: CASSPGTEQYF
j_gene: TRBJ2-7
v_gene: TRBV18
d_gene: .
abundance: .

CDR3nt: TGCGCCAGCAGCTACATAGCGGGAGGTGAACTAGCCAAAAACATTCAGTACTTC
CDR3aa: CASSYIAGGELAKNIQYF
j_gene: TRBJ2-4
v_gene: TRBV5-1
d_gene: TRBD2
abundance: .

CDR3nt: TGCGCCAGCAGCTTAATTGGCCCAGCGGGAGGGAACACAGATACGCAGTATTTT
CDR3aa: CASSLIGPAGGNTDTQYF
j_gene: TRBJ2-3
v_gene: TRBV5-1
d_gene: TRBD2
abundance: .

CDR3nt: TGTGCCAGCAGGTTTAGGGGGACTAGCGGCACAGATACGCAGTATTTT
CDR3aa: CASRFRGTSGTDTQYF
j_gene: TRBJ2-3
v_gene: TRBV28
d_gene: TRBD2
abundance: .

CDR3nt: TGCGCCAGCAGCCGCCCCGGGGCAGGGGGCTACGAGCAGTACTTC
CDR3aa: CASSRPGAGGYEQYF
j_gene: TRBJ2-7
v_gene: TRBV4-1
d_gene: TRBD1
abundance: .

CDR3nt: TGTGCCAGCAGCCAGTTCAGCGGGGAGCTGTTTTTT
CDR3aa: CASSQFSGELFF
j_gene: TRBJ2-2
v_gene: TRBV11-3
d_gene: .
abundance: .

CDR3nt: TGTGCCAGCAGTGCGGGCCTGGGAACAGATACGCAGTATTTT
CDR3aa: CASSAGLGTDTQYF
j_gene: TRBJ2-3
v_gene: TRBV2
d_gene: .
abundance: .

CDR3nt: TGTGCCAGCAGCATTTCCTACGAGCAGTACTTC
CDR3aa: CASSISYEQYF
j_gene: TRBJ2-7
v_gene: TRBV28
d_gene: .
abundance: few

CDR3nt: TGTGCCACCAGCTTTAGCGGGAGGGCCTCAGATACGCAGTATTTT
CDR3aa: CATSFSGRASDTQYF
j_gene: TRBJ2-3
v_gene: TRBV15
d_gene: TRBD2
abundance: .

CDR3nt: TGTGCCAGCAGCGAAGGGACTAGCGGGGAGGATGAGCAGTTCTTC
CDR3aa: CASSEGTSGEDEQFF
j_gene: TRBJ2-1
v_gene: TRBV7-9
d_gene: TRBD2
abundance: .

CDR3nt: TGTGCCAGCAGCTTGGACTCGCGGGGGGCCTACGAGCAGTACTTC
CDR3aa: CASSLDSRGAYEQYF
j_gene: TRBJ2-7
v_gene: TRBV5-6
d_gene: TRBD2
abundance: few

CDR3nt: TGCAGCGTCACGGGTGGGAGGTCCCCCTCCTACGAGCAGTACTTC
CDR3aa: CSVTGGRSPSYEQYF
j_gene: TRBJ2-7
v_gene: TRBV29-1
d_gene: .
abundance: once

CDR3nt: TGTGCCAGCACCCGGACAGGGAACTATGGCTACACCTTC
CDR3aa: CASTRTGNYGYTF
j_gene: TRBJ1-2
v_gene: TRBV6-5
d_gene: TRBD1
abundance: .

CDR3nt: TGCGCCAGCAGCCCTTCCCTACGGGGCAATGAGCAGTTCTTC
CDR3aa: CASSPSLRGNEQFF
j_gene: TRBJ2-1
v_gene: TRBV5-1
d_gene: .
abundance: once

CDR3nt: TGTGCCAGCACCCGATCCGGGACTAATTTGTTGGAGCAGTACTTC
CDR3aa: CASTRSGTNLLEQYF
j_gene: TRBJ2-7
v_gene: TRBV9
d_gene: TRBD2
abundance: once

CDR3nt: TGTGCCAGCTGCACAGGGGTTGGAGTCAATCAGCCCCAGCATTTT
CDR3aa: CASCTGVGVNQPQHF
j_gene: TRBJ1-5
v_gene: TRBV6-1
d_gene: TRBD1
abundance: .

CDR3nt: TGTGCCAGCAGCGCCCAACTAGCGGCTAGCACAGATACGCAGTATTTT
CDR3aa: CASSAQLAASTDTQYF
j_gene: TRBJ2-3
v_gene: TRBV11-3
d_gene: TRBD2
abundance: .

CDR3nt: TGTGCCAGCTCCCGTCAGGAGCGGGAGAATGAGCAGTTCTTC
CDR3aa: CASSRQERENEQFF
j_gene: TRBJ2-1
v_gene: TRBV18
d_gene: TRBD2
abundance: .

CDR3nt: TGTGCCAGCAGCCTGCGGGTTGAGGGGGCTGCTTCCTACGAGCAGTACTTC
CDR3aa: CASSLRVEGAASYEQYF
j_gene: TRBJ2-7
v_gene: TRBV5-5
d_gene: TRBD1
abundance: .

CDR3nt: TGTGCCAGCAGGAAACAGGGGGCAGAGACCCAGTACTTC
CDR3aa: CASRKQGAETQYF
j_gene: TRBJ2-5
v_gene: TRBV7-8
d_gene: TRBD1
abundance: .

CDR3nt: TGTGCCAGTAGTATAACCACTAGCGGCTCCTACGAGCAGTACTTC
CDR3aa: CASSITTSGSYEQYF
j_gene: TRBJ2-7
v_gene: TRBV19
d_gene: TRBD2
abundance: .

CDR3nt: TGCGCCAGCAGCTCCTCGGGACAGGGGAACACTGAAGCTTTCTTT
CDR3aa: CASSSSGQGNTEAFF
j_gene: TRBJ1-1
v_gene: TRBV5-1
d_gene: TRBD1
abundance: .

CDR3nt: TGTGCCAGCAGCCAGACAGGGTGGGAGACCCAGTACTTC
CDR3aa: CASSQTGWETQYF
j_gene: TRBJ2-5
v_gene: TRBV7-2
d_gene: TRBD1
abundance: .

CDR3nt: TGTGCCAGCAGCACCCGGGGACTAGCGGCCTACTCGTCCACAGATACGCAGTATTTT
CDR3aa: CASSTRGLAAYSSTDTQYF
j_gene: TRBJ2-3
v_gene: TRBV9
d_gene: TRBD2
abundance: .

CDR3nt: TGCAGCGTTGGGGTTCTTGGCGGGGTTGACTCCTACAATGAGCAGTTCTTC
CDR3aa: CSVGVLGGVDSYNEQFF
j_gene: TRBJ2-1
v_gene: TRBV29-1
d_gene: .
abundance: .

CDR3nt: TGTGCCAGCAGTGAGCGGGAGAACTATGGCTACACCTTC
CDR3aa: CASSERENYGYTF
j_gene: TRBJ1-2
v_gene: TRBV6-5
d_gene: .
abundance: .

CDR3nt: TGTGCCAGCAGTTTAACACCGACTAGCAATCAGCCCCAGCATTTT
CDR3aa: CASSLTPTSNQPQHF
j_gene: TRBJ1-5
v_gene: TRBV27
d_gene: .
abundance: .

CDR3nt: TGTGCCAGCAGCCTCCTAGAAGGCGAGCAGTACTTC
CDR3aa: CASSLLEGEQYF
j_gene: TRBJ2-7
v_gene: TRBV7-9
d_gene: .
abundance: .

CDR3nt: TGTGCCAGCAGCTTAAGTGACAGGGGCAATGAGCAGTTCTTC
CDR3aa: CASSLSDRGNEQFF
j_gene: TRBJ2-1
v_gene: TRBV7-6
d_gene: TRBD1
abundance: .

CDR3nt: TGTGCCAGCGGGCCATACATGATCTCCTACAATGAGCAGTTCTTC
CDR3aa: CASGPYMISYNEQFF
j_gene: TRBJ2-1
v_gene: TRBV6-1
d_gene: .
abundance: once

CDR3nt: TGTGCCAGCAATGCCGGGACACGGAGCACAGATACGCAGTATTTT
CDR3aa: CASNAGTRSTDTQYF
j_gene: TRBJ2-3
v_gene: TRBV27
d_gene: .
abundance: .

CDR3nt: TGCGCCAGCAGCCAAGTAACAGGGGGATCCAATGAGCAGTTCTTC
CDR3aa: CASSQVTGGSNEQFF
j_gene: TRBJ2-1
v_gene: TRBV4-1
d_gene: TRBD1
abundance: .

CDR3nt: TGTGCCAGCAGCGTAGGGGTGGGATCCATCCAAGAGACCCAGTACTTC
CDR3aa: CASSVGVGSIQETQYF
j_gene: TRBJ2-5
v_gene: TRBV9
d_gene: .
abundance: .

CDR3nt: TGCGCCAGCAGTCCGGGGACAGGGGGCATCGGGAAGCTGTTTTTT
CDR3aa: CASSPGTGGIGKLFF
j_gene: TRBJ2-2
v_gene: TRBV10-2
d_gene: TRBD1
abundance: .

CDR3nt: TGTGCCAGCAGCTTAAAGGGGGGAGATACGCAGTATTTT
CDR3aa: CASSLKGGDTQYF
j_gene: TRBJ2-3
v_gene: TRBV7-3
d_gene: .
abundance: .